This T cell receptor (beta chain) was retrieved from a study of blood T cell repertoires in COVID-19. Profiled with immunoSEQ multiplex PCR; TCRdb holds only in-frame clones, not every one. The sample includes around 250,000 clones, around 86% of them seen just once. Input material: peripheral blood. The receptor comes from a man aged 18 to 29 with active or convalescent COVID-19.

The CDR3 sequence is CASNPGSTDTQYF. CDR3 coding DNA: TGTGCCAGCAACCCAGGGAGCACAGATACGCAGTATTTT. The chain couples TRBV11-2 to TRBJ2-3; possible D gene TRBD1, 5 bases. The CDR3 loop spans 13 amino acids. V was clipped by 7 bases and J by 0 bases, with 8 bases between them. Germline V CDR1 and CDR2: SGHAT, FQNNGV.